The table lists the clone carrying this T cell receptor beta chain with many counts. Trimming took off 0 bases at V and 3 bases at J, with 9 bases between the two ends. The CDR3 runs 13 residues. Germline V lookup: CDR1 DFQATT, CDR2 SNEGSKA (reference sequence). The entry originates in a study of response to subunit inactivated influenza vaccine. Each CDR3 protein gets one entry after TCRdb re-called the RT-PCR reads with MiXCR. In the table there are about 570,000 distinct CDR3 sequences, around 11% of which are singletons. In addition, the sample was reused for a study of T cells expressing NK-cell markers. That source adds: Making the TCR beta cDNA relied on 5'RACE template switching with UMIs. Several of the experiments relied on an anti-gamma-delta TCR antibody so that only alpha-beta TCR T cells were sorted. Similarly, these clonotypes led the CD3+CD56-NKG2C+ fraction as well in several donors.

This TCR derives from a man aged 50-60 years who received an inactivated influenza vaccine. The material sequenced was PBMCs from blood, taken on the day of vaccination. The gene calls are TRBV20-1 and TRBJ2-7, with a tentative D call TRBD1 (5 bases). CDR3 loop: CSARDRGIYEQYF. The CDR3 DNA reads TGCAGTGCTAGAGATAGGGGAATCTACGAGCAGTACTTC.